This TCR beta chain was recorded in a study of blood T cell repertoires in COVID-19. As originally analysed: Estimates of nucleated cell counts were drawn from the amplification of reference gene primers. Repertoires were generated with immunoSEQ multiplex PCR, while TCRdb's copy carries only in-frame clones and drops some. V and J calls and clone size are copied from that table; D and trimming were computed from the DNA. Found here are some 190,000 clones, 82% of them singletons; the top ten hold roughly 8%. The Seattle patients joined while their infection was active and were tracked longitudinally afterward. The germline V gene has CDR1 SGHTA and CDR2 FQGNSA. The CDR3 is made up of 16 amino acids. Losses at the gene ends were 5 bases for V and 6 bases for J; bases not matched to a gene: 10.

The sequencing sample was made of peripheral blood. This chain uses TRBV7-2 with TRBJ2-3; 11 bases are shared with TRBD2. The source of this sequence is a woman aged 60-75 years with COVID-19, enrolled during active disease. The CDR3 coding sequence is TGTGCCAGCAGCCTGACCCGACTAGCGGGAACTGATACGCAGTATTTT. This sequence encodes CASSLTRLAGTDTQYF.